One and the same sample provided the 23 T cell receptor beta chains below, sequenced in a study of CD8 T cells in ankylosing spondylitis (dated by TCRdb to 2016 to 2017). Library method: 5' RACE. Sequencing took place on an Illumina HiSeq 2500. TCRdb applied fastp at Q25 and MiXCR to the public reads, then kept only in-frame beta chains. Identical CDR3 proteins give one entry, which carries the most common genes and DNA. This sample comprises 350,000 or so distinct CDR3 sequences, approximately 14% of them detected only once. The top ten constitute 0.95% to 1.4% of the sample. Material for sequencing was blood, either unsorted or a sorted T cell fraction (not recorded which). These receptors all come from a male donor with ankylosing spondylitis or in good health (not recorded which).

This sequence joins TRBV20-1 and TRBJ2-7; unclear D gene. Germline V CDR1 and CDR2: DFQATT, SNEGSKA (reference sequence). The CDR3 has 14 residues. Trimming pared 0 bases from V and 2 bases from J, leaving 11 bases between. The CDR3 loop reads CSAREGSSTYEQYF. CDR3 nucleotide sequence: TGCAGTGCTAGAGAAGGGTCCTCAACCTACGAGCAGTACTTC.

The chain recombines TRBV6-5 with TRBJ2-2, with D perhaps matching TRBD2 (5 bases). Germline loops: CDR1 MNHEY, CDR2 SVGAGI. This CDR3 has 16 amino acids. V dropped 0 bases and J dropped 0 bases, with 8 bases sitting between them. DNA of the CDR3: TGTGCCAGCAGTTACTCACCGGGGTCGAACACCGGGGAGCTGTTTTTT. Protein product: CASSYSPGSNTGELFF.

In this sample, this clonotype turned up a few times. The rearrangement joins TRBV2 to TRBJ2-5, with no clear D. V gave up 1 base and J gave up 3 bases, with 6 bases separating them. Germline CDR1 SNHLY, CDR2 FYNNEI. CDR3 length: 13 amino acids. Written as DNA, the CDR3 is TGTGCCAGCAGTGAAGTTGGTAAAGAGACCCAGTACTTC. The encoded protein is CASSEVGKETQYF. Variable domain in full (rest from reference TRBV2 and TRBJ2-5): EPEVTQTPSHQVTQMGQEVILRCVPISNHLYFYWYRQILGQKVEFLVSFYNNEISEKSEIFDDQFSVERPDGSNFTLKIRSTKLEDSAMYFCASSEVGKETQYFGPGTRLLVL.

The table lists this clonotype with a few counts. The rearrangement links TRBV9 to TRBJ2-1, with TRBD1 as a possible D gene (6 bases). The CDR3 loop spans 15 amino acids. From germline, CDR1 is SGDLS and CDR2 YYNGEE. V was pared by 0 bases and J by 8 bases, with 15 bases between. Here the CDR3 DNA reads TGTGCCAGCAGCGTAGGACCCAGGGGTGGAGATGAGCAGTTCTTC. This gives the protein CASSVGPRGGDEQFF. Using reference TRBV9 and TRBJ2-1 for the parts outside the CDR3, the full variable domain is DSGVTQTPKHLITATGQRVTLRCSPRSGDLSVYWYQQSLDQGLQFLIQYYNGEERAKGNILERFSAQQFPDLHSELNLSSLELGDSALYFCASSVGPRGGDEQFFGPGTRLTVL.

The sample holds many counts of this clonotype. The chain combines TRBV5-1 with TRBJ1-1; a weak D match, TRBD1 (6 bases). Trimming shortened V by 4 bases and J by 8 bases, and 18 bases separated the two germline ends. CDR1 and CDR2 (germline): SGHRS, YFSETQ. There are 14 residues in the CDR3. This CDR3 is CASSPQGVGTEAFF. CDR3 nucleotide sequence: TGCGCCAGCAGCCCTCAAGGAGTCGGGACAGAAGCTTTCTTT.

A few counts support this clonotype. The chain is built from TRBV3-1 and TRBJ2-2, with 7 positions matching TRBD1. This CDR3 is built from 18 residues. CDR1 LGHDT and CDR2 YNNKEL come from the germline V gene (reference sequence). V lost 3 bases to trimming and J lost 1 base; unmatched junction nucleotides: 11. CDR3 sequence reads: CASSQKIYRGGNTGELFF. The CDR3 DNA follows: TGTGCCAGCAGCCAGAAGATATACAGGGGCGGGAACACCGGGGAGCTGTTTTTT.

This clonotype showed up just a few times. The chain carries TRBV29-1 and TRBJ2-7; D may be TRBD1 (5 bases). Trimming pared 4 bases from V and 0 bases from J, leaving 19 bases between. In germline, CDR1 is SQVTM, CDR2 ANQGSEA. This CDR3 spans 16 amino acids. CDR3 in amino acids: CSVGGRRQPDSYEQYF. In DNA form, the CDR3 reads TGCAGCGTTGGGGGTAGAAGACAGCCCGACTCCTACGAGCAGTACTTC.

This clonotype was picked up a small number of times. The chain uses TRBV6-1 and TRBJ2-1; D perhaps matches TRBD1 (6 bases). Trimming took off 4 bases at V and 5 bases at J, with 9 bases between the two ends. Germline lookup yields CDR1 MNHNS and CDR2 SASEGT. The CDR3 sequence is 13 residues long. CDR3 nucleotide sequence: TGTGCCAGCAGTGGTTACAGGGACAATGAGCAGTTCTTC. Translating it yields CASSGYRDNEQFF.

The chain joins TRBV4-1 to TRBJ2-7; TRBD1 is a possible D gene (6 bases). The CDR3 extends over 16 amino acids. V was shortened by 3 bases and J by 0 bases, with 15 bases between the two germline ends. The germline gives CDR1 MGHRA, CDR2 YSYEKL. CDR3 sequence reads: CASSQGAGFSSYEQYF. CDR3 bases: TGCGCCAGCAGCCAGGGGGCCGGATTCAGCTCCTACGAGCAGTACTTC.

The chain links TRBV3-1 to TRBJ2-7; 12 bases align to TRBD2. The junction had 3 bases not matched to a gene; V was cut back by 4 bases and J by 2 bases. This CDR3 has 15 amino acids. Germline values: CDR1 LGHDT, CDR2 YNNKEL (reference sequence). The CDR3 nucleotides read TGTGCCAGCAGCCCGCTAGCGGGAGGGCCCTACGAGCAGTACTTC. This translates into CASSPLAGGPYEQYF.

The chain recombines TRBV5-1 with TRBJ2-5, with 12 bases aligning to TRBD2. Trimming removed 6 bases from V and 2 bases from J; junction bases left unmatched: 8. Germline lookup yields CDR1 SGHRS and CDR2 YFSETQ. The CDR3 is 16 residues long. The CDR3 sequence is CASIPTSGGKQETQYF. The CDR3 region has the DNA TGCGCCAGCATCCCGACTAGCGGGGGTAAACAAGAGACCCAGTACTTC.

Many counts were recorded for this clonotype. Here the CDR3 DNA reads TGCAGTGCTAGAGACCCAGGGAGAGGGAATTCACCCCTCCACTTT. Encoded protein: CSARDPGRGNSPLHF. The J gene is TRBJ1-6, the V gene TRBV20-1, with D perhaps matching TRBD1 (5 bases). V lost 0 bases to trimming and J lost 7 bases, with 13 bases between them. Germline V gene data show CDR1 as DFQATT and CDR2 as SNEGSKA (reference sequence). The CDR3 loop spans 15 amino acids.

This clonotype was counted only a few times. The V call is TRBV9, the J call TRBJ2-3, with D possibly being TRBD1 (5 bases). Trimming left V 0 bases short and J 1 base short, with 6 bases between. CDR1 and CDR2 from the germline V gene are SGDLS and YYNGEE. The CDR3 length is 14 residues. CDR3 nucleotides: TGTGCCAGCAGCGTAGGCAGGGGCACAGATACGCAGTATTTT. Translated: CASSVGRGTDTQYF.

V gene TRBV3-1 combines with J gene TRBJ2-7; 7 nucleotides line up with TRBD2. The CDR3 sequence is 14 residues long. The germline gives CDR1 LGHDT, CDR2 YNNKEL (reference sequence). J gave up 0 bases and V 4 bases, and 3 bases lay outside the gene matches. The CDR3 protein is CASSREGSSYEQYF. Here the CDR3 DNA reads TGTGCCAGCAGCCGGGAGGGGAGCTCCTACGAGCAGTACTTC.

Only a few counts were recorded for this clonotype. The chain employs TRBV12-3 or TRBV12-4 and TRBJ2-3, with 8 bases that match TRBD1. The CDR3 runs to 16 residues. Trimming removed 6 bases from V and 1 base from J; junction bases left unmatched: 9. The CDR3 spells CASSTGTGIRTDTQYF. The DNA of the CDR3 is TGTGCCAGCAGCACCGGGACAGGTATACGCACAGATACGCAGTATTTT.

The V call is TRBV6-5, the J call TRBJ2-3; no definite D call. The CDR3 totals 11 residues. In germline, CDR1 is MNHEY, CDR2 SVGAGI. V was pared by 8 bases and J by 6 bases, with 9 bases between. The CDR3 sequence is CASGSEDTQYF. CDR3 in DNA: TGTGCCAGCGGCTCGGAGGATACGCAGTATTTT.

This chain connects TRBV6-6 to TRBJ1-1; D call uncertain. This CDR3 region has 12 residues. The germline V gene encodes CDR1 MNHNY and CDR2 SVGAGI (reference sequence). With 2 bases removed from V and 10 bases from J, the gap between germline ends came to 11 bases. CDR3 DNA: TGTGCCAGCAGTTACCTCGCCTCGCGAGCTTTCTTT. Translating it yields CASSYLASRAFF.

This clonotype has a handful of counts. The chain employs TRBV25-1 and TRBJ1-1, with a tentative D call TRBD1 (5 bases). Deletions cut 6 bases from V and 1 base from J, with 9 bases between. The CDR3 is made up of 13 amino acids. Germline CDR1 MGHDK, CDR2 SYGVNS. This chain's CDR3 is CASRGAENTEAFF. The CDR3, as DNA: TGTGCCAGCAGAGGGGCCGAGAACACTGAAGCTTTCTTT. The full variable domain, with the rest looked up from reference TRBV25-1 and TRBJ1-1, is EADIYQTPRYLVIGTGKKITLECSQTMGHDKMYWYQQDPGMELHLIHYSYGVNSTEKGDLSSESTVSRIRTEHFPLTLESARPSHTSQYLCASRGAENTEAFFGQGTRLTVV.

This clonotype was seen more than once but under ten times. The V gene is TRBV3-1, the J gene TRBJ2-2; TRBD1 might be the D (7 bases). The CDR3 is 14 amino acids. Trimming took 3 bases from V and 6 from J, leaving 11 bases between them. The germline V gene has CDR1 LGHDT and CDR2 YNNKEL (reference sequence). The CDR3 sequence is CASSQQGGAGELFF. The CDR3 nucleotides are TGTGCCAGCAGCCAGCAGGGGGGAGCCGGGGAGCTGTTTTTT. The full variable domain, in which reference TRBV3-1 and TRBJ2-2 provide the parts outside the CDR3, is DTAVSQTPKYLVTQMGNDKSIKCEQNLGHDTMYWYKQDSKKFLKIMFSYNNKELIINETVPNRFSPKSPDKAHLNLHINSLELGDSAVYFCASSQQGGAGELFFGEGSRLTVL.

This clonotype was found a few times. V usage is TRBV6-1 and J usage is TRBJ2-7; the D call may be TRBD1 or TRBD2 (5 bases each). CDR3 length: 16 residues. Germline V gene sequence: CDR1 MNHNS, CDR2 SASEGT. The germline V and J ends were trimmed by 5 bases and 0 bases, with 17 bases remaining between them. CDR3 in DNA: TGTGCCAGCAGTCCACCCGGGACCTTATCCTCCTACGAGCAGTACTTC. Encoded protein: CASSPPGTLSSYEQYF.

This clonotype has only a few counts. This chain connects TRBV12-3 or TRBV12-4 to TRBJ1-4, with a tentative D call TRBD1 (5 bases). Trimming removed 3 bases from V and 7 bases from J, with 15 bases in between. CDR3 length equals 15 residues. CDR3 in DNA: TGTGCCAGCAGTTTCCCCGCAGGGACGGGTGAAAAACTGTTTTTT. It codes for CASSFPAGTGEKLFF.

This chain connects TRBV9 to TRBJ2-3; the match to TRBD2 covers 9 bases. Unmatched junction bases numbered 5, after V lost 4 bases and J lost 5 bases. This CDR3 region has 14 residues. CDR1 SGDLS and CDR2 YYNGEE come from the germline V gene. CDR3 amino acids: CASSPREGQDTQYF. CDR3 DNA sequence: TGTGCCAGCAGCCCGCGGGAGGGCCAAGATACGCAGTATTTT. Drawing the rest from reference TRBV9 and TRBJ2-3, the complete variable domain is DSGVTQTPKHLITATGQRVTLRCSPRSGDLSVYWYQQSLDQGLQFLIQYYNGEERAKGNILERFSAQQFPDLHSELNLSSLELGDSALYFCASSPREGQDTQYFGPGTRLTVL.

There are a few counts of this clonotype. The V gene is TRBV11-2, the J gene TRBJ1-1, with no clear D. The CDR3 has 14 amino acids. Germline assignment: CDR1 SGHAT and CDR2 FQNNGV. Deletions cut 5 bases from V and 4 bases from J, with 14 bases between. CDR3 nucleotides: TGTGCCAGCAGCCGCCCTGAGGAGGTCACTGAAGCTTTCTTT. It encodes CASSRPEEVTEAFF.